The T cell receptor beta chain under discussion was sequenced for a study of T cell responses to AZD1222 COVID-19 vaccine. The assay was immunoSEQ multiplex PCR, and TCRdb's table has in-frame clones only and misses some. The table has tens of thousands of clones, about 89% seen once. The sample was peripheral blood, taken 28 days after the second AZD1222 dose. The receptor's source is an adult who received the AZD1222 COVID-19 vaccine.

This CDR3 is CASKGTYNSPLHF. CDR3 DNA sequence: TGTGCCAGCAAGGGAACATATAATTCACCCCTCCACTTT. The V gene is TRBV25-1, the J gene TRBJ1-6; unclear D gene. This CDR3 spans 13 amino acids. The V end was cut by 7 bases, the J end by 4 bases, with 8 bases between. Per germline, CDR1 MGHDK and CDR2 SYGVNS.